These T cell receptor beta chains were read from a single sample in a study of glioma-infiltrating T cells after dendritic cell vaccination. Generated by immunoSEQ multiplex PCR, the TCRdb table keeps only in-frame clones and is missing some. The repertoire holds approximately 82,000 clones, about 87% seen once, with approximately 3.2% in the top ten. The source was blood, collected before dendritic cell vaccination. The origin of the receptors is a human donor with glioblastoma. Each CDR3 is given without its conserved first and last residue. D genes are given only for firm matches.

V gene: TRBV28; D gene: .; J gene: TRBJ2-7; CDR3 protein: ASSLSSYEQY
V gene: TRBV30; D gene: TRBD1; J gene: TRBJ1-6; CDR3 protein: AWTTGLQGSPLH
V gene: TRBV9; D gene: TRBD1; J gene: TRBJ1-1; CDR3 protein: ASSVVQGTEAF
V gene: TRBV5-1; D gene: TRBD1; J gene: TRBJ2-5; CDR3 protein: ASSYGQGRRETQY
V gene: TRBV19; D gene: TRBD1; J gene: TRBJ2-2; CDR3 protein: ASSIRTGSNTGELF
V gene: TRBV5-4; D gene: TRBD2; J gene: TRBJ2-3; CDR3 protein: ASSGTSGGATDTQY
V gene: TRBV19; D gene: .; J gene: TRBJ1-1; CDR3 protein: ASSMSARVVNTEAF
V gene: TRBV4-2; D gene: .; J gene: TRBJ2-4; CDR3 protein: ASSHGFGRIAKNIQY
V gene: TRBV4-2; D gene: .; J gene: TRBJ1-2; CDR3 protein: ASRRGHAENYGYT
V gene: TRBV4-3; D gene: TRBD2; J gene: TRBJ2-1; CDR3 protein: ASSPSGSSYNEQF
V gene: TRBV4-2; D gene: TRBD2; J gene: TRBJ2-1; CDR3 protein: ASSQDAAGGVNEQF
V gene: TRBV5-1; D gene: .; J gene: TRBJ1-1; CDR3 protein: ASSLATVGGINTEAF
V gene: TRBV30; D gene: TRBD1; J gene: TRBJ2-3; CDR3 protein: AWSTGQALRDTQY
V gene: TRBV19; D gene: .; J gene: TRBJ1-5; CDR3 protein: ASRGGNQPQH
V gene: TRBV19; D gene: TRBD1; J gene: TRBJ1-5; CDR3 protein: ASSTGQVSNQPQH
V gene: TRBV11-2; D gene: .; J gene: TRBJ2-3; CDR3 protein: ASSLGGGRGTDTQY
V gene: TRBV19; D gene: .; J gene: TRBJ1-5; CDR3 protein: ASRPGFNQPQH
V gene: TRBV5-1; D gene: TRBD1; J gene: TRBJ2-1; CDR3 protein: ASIRSGTGYNEQF
V gene: TRBV18; D gene: TRBD1; J gene: TRBJ1-1; CDR3 protein: ASSPLPGGLLPEAF
V gene: TRBV4-1; D gene: TRBD1; J gene: TRBJ2-7; CDR3 protein: ASSQGARGPFEQY
V gene: TRBV18; D gene: .; J gene: TRBJ1-3; CDR3 protein: ASSPPNVRQGGNTIY
V gene: TRBV7-2; D gene: TRBD2; J gene: TRBJ2-7; CDR3 protein: ASSLEAGNGVDEQY
V gene: TRBV4-1; D gene: TRBD1; J gene: TRBJ1-4; CDR3 protein: ASSQGQGQINEKLF
V gene: TRBV11-2; D gene: TRBD1; J gene: TRBJ1-1; CDR3 protein: ASSLPSPGTGKAF
V gene: TRBV5-1; D gene: TRBD1; J gene: TRBJ1-3; CDR3 protein: ASSFGQGSGNTIY
V gene: TRBV11-1; D gene: .; J gene: TRBJ1-2; CDR3 protein: ASSFDSNYGYT
V gene: TRBV6-1; D gene: TRBD1; J gene: TRBJ1-1; CDR3 protein: ASKIDRGRSEAF
V gene: TRBV11-3; D gene: .; J gene: TRBJ2-7; CDR3 protein: ASSLAWQALSYEQY
V gene: TRBV2; D gene: .; J gene: TRBJ2-7; CDR3 protein: ASSRDNSYEQY
V gene: TRBV2; D gene: .; J gene: TRBJ2-3; CDR3 protein: ASSVLGRADTQY
V gene: TRBV5-4; D gene: .; J gene: TRBJ2-5; CDR3 protein: ASSLSTDQETQY